This entry is about one T cell receptor (beta chain). Produced via immunoSEQ multiplex PCR; TCRdb's table is partial and in-frame only. The table records approximately 220,000 clones, about 83% of them present only once. Looked up from germline, CDR1 is LNHNV and CDR2 is YYDKDF (reference sequence). With V trimmed by 3 bases and J by 1 base, 7 bases remained unmatched. There are 16 residues in the CDR3. These data originate in a study of blood T cell repertoires in COVID-19. Study-level background: The samples span acute and convalescent COVID-19 from the United States, Italy and Spain.

Material: peripheral blood. J is TRBJ1-2 and V is TRBV15; 8 bases fit TRBD1. The receptor was derived from a woman aged 50 to 60 with acute or convalescent COVID-19. The CDR3 DNA reads TGTGCCACCAGCAGCCCAGGGACAGGTTTTAACTATGGCTACACCTTC. Translating gives CATSSPGTGFNYGYTF.